The 21 T cell receptor beta chains reported below all come from one sample, sequenced in a study of cytomegalovirus exposure and HLA in healthy donors. TCRdb's copy holds only in-frame clones and misses some; the assay was immunoSEQ multiplex PCR. The table records roughly 65,000 clones, approximately 93% of them present only once. Sequenced: PBMCs. Source of these receptors: a man aged 18 to 29 in good health and CMV-seropositive.

The J gene is TRBJ1-6, the V gene TRBV9; 8 nucleotides match TRBD1. Per the germline V gene, CDR1 is SGDLS and CDR2 is YYNGEE. The CDR3 contains 15 residues. The V gene end was trimmed by 3 bases and the J gene end by 8 bases; junction bases not matched to a gene: 7. The CDR3 here is CASSGRTGRDSPLHF. CDR3 DNA: TGTGCCAGCAGCGGGCGGACAGGGCGTGATTCACCCCTCCACTTT.

The chain uses TRBV7-2 and TRBJ2-1; D gene ambiguous. This CDR3 contains 12 residues. The V gene lost 7 bases and the J gene lost 7 bases, with 11 bases spanning the gap. CDR1 and CDR2 from the germline V gene are SGHTA and FQGNSA. The CDR3 sequence: CASTLLRNEQFF. The CDR3 nucleotides are TGTGCCAGCACCCTTTTGCGGAATGAGCAGTTCTTC.

The chain joins TRBV30 to TRBJ2-7; D is possibly TRBD2 (5 bases). This CDR3 comprises 11 residues. Germline V gives CDR1 GTSNPN, CDR2 SVGIG (reference sequence). The ends were cut back, 7 bases at V and 7 bases at J, with 14 bases in the middle. The CDR3, as DNA: TGTGCCTACGCACTAGTCAGTGAGCAGTACTTC. Translated, it gives CAYALVSEQYF.

CDR3 sequence: CASSDGTGLVGELFF. The CDR3, as DNA: TGTGCCAGCAGTGATGGGACAGGGCTTGTCGGGGAGCTGTTTTTT. The chain recombines TRBV27 with TRBJ2-2; 9 bases map to TRBD1. Germline-derived CDR1 and CDR2 are MNHEY and SMNVEV (reference sequence). The CDR3 is 15 amino acids. Losses at the gene ends were 5 bases for V and 7 bases for J; bases not matched to a gene: 8.

This chain connects TRBV28 to TRBJ1-4; D gene uncertain. This CDR3 has 16 residues. CDR1 and CDR2 from the germline V gene are MDHEN and SYDVKM. V lost 6 bases and J 0 bases, leaving 14 bases between the germline ends. Written as DNA, the CDR3 is TGTGCCAGCAGGGGAGCGATTCGGACAACTAATGAAAAACTGTTTTTT. This translates into CASRGAIRTTNEKLFF.

The rearrangement uses TRBV2 and TRBJ1-1; 7 nucleotides match TRBD1. With 6 bases clipped from V and 6 bases from J, the junction kept 7 bases outside the gene matches. The CDR3 is 13 amino acids. The germline gives CDR1 SNHLY, CDR2 FYNNEI. CDR3: CASRERQGSEAFF. CDR3 nucleotide sequence: TGTGCCAGCAGGGAGAGACAGGGTTCTGAAGCTTTCTTT.

V and J are TRBV28 and TRBJ2-1; 10 bases align to TRBD2. The CDR3 covers 15 residues. Per the germline V gene, CDR1 is MDHEN and CDR2 is SYDVKM. V was pared by 3 bases and J by 6 bases, with 5 bases of the junction left unmatched. CDR3 DNA: TGTGCCAGCAGTTTGTCTAGCGGGGGCAGCAATGAGCAGTTCTTC. The encoded protein is CASSLSSGGSNEQFF.

J is TRBJ1-2 and V is TRBV28; 7 bases agree with TRBD1. Germline CDR1 is MDHEN and CDR2 is SYDVKM. The CDR3 has 17 amino acids. J gave up 0 bases and V 1 base, and 8 bases lay outside the gene matches. The CDR3 DNA follows: TGTGCCAGCAGTTTATCCTGGGACAGCCGAGCTAACTATGGCTACACCTTC. Amino acids: CASSLSWDSRANYGYTF.

The V gene is TRBV18, the J gene TRBJ2-3; 8 bases line up with TRBD2. V shed 4 bases, J shed 5 bases, and the junction held 11 bases outside the gene matches. There are 16 residues in the CDR3. Germline V gene sequence: CDR1 KGHSH, CDR2 LQKENI. For the CDR3, the DNA is TGTGCCAGCTCACGGGTACTAGCGGTAACCTTAGATACGCAGTATTTT. It translates to CASSRVLAVTLDTQYF.

The chain has TRBV7-8 and TRBJ2-3; D perhaps matches TRBD1 (5 bases). The CDR3 sequence is 14 residues long. V lost 6 bases to trimming and J lost 1 base, with 11 bases between them. CDR1 is SGHVS and CDR2 is FQNEAQ in the germline V gene. The CDR3, as DNA: TGTGCCAGCAGGGCTTTAGGGGGCACAGATACGCAGTATTTT. This encodes CASRALGGTDTQYF.

This rearrangement joins TRBV29-1 to TRBJ1-4, with D unresolved. The germline V and J ends were trimmed by 6 bases and 3 bases, with 8 bases remaining between them. This CDR3 is 12 amino acids long. CDR1 SQVTM and CDR2 ANQGSEA come from the germline V gene. The CDR3 DNA sequence: TGCAGCGTCGCCGGGGCTAATGAAAAACTGTTTTTT. It codes for CSVAGANEKLFF.

The CDR3 coding sequence is TGCGCCAGCAGCTTGGTCCCGACAGCCGCCTTGCAAGAGACCCAGTACTTC. The encoded protein is CASSLVPTAALQETQYF. The chain carries TRBV5-1 and TRBJ2-5; D is possibly TRBD1 (5 bases). V lost 0 bases, J lost 2 bases, and 17 bases lay in between. Germline V CDR1 and CDR2: SGHRS, YFSETQ. The CDR3 length is 17 residues.

The chain has TRBV28 and TRBJ2-3, with 10 bases lining up with TRBD2. The V gene's germline CDR1 is MDHEN and CDR2 SYDVKM. This CDR3 is 16 amino acids long. J gave up 3 bases and V 3 bases, and 6 bases lay outside the gene matches. The CDR3 sequence is CASSFYSTSGTDTQYF. In DNA, the CDR3 is TGTGCCAGCAGTTTCTATTCGACTAGCGGGACAGATACGCAGTATTTT.

V is TRBV30 and J is TRBJ1-5; no reliable D call. The germline CDR1 and CDR2 sequences are GTSNPN and SVGIG (reference sequence). This CDR3 is 15 amino acids long. Trimming removed 1 base at V and 0 bases at J, with 10 bases between. CDR3 amino acids: CAWSGGGNSNQPQHF. CDR3 coding DNA: TGTGCCTGGAGTGGGGGAGGAAATAGCAATCAGCCCCAGCATTTT.

V usage is TRBV5-6 and J usage is TRBJ2-1, with D tentatively TRBD2 (6 bases). Per germline, CDR1 SGHDT and CDR2 YYEEEE. V was shortened by 5 bases and J by 1 base, with 13 bases between the two germline ends. The CDR3 runs to 15 residues. The chain's CDR3 is CASSGGGPSYNEQFF. CDR3 in DNA: TGTGCCAGCAGTGGGGGAGGCCCTTCCTACAATGAGCAGTTCTTC.

The chain carries TRBV2 and TRBJ1-1; D is possibly TRBD1 (5 bases). Germline loops: CDR1 SNHLY, CDR2 FYNNEI. The V and J ends lost 1 base and 1 base respectively, with 7 bases between them. This CDR3 has 14 amino acids. CDR3 coding DNA: TGTGCCAGCAGTGAAGACAGGTGGAACACTGAAGCTTTCTTT. Protein product: CASSEDRWNTEAFF.

This sequence joins TRBV11-2 and TRBJ2-3, with D tentatively TRBD2 (6 bases). There are 16 residues in the CDR3. The germline CDR1 and CDR2 sequences are SGHAT and FQNNGV. V lost 0 bases, J lost 2 bases, and 12 bases lay in between. This CDR3 reads CASSLDSRGVTDTQYF. CDR3 nucleotide sequence: TGTGCCAGCAGCTTAGACTCGCGCGGGGTCACAGATACGCAGTATTTT. The full variable domain, rest sourced from reference TRBV11-2 and TRBJ2-3, is EAGVAQSPRYKIIEKRQSVAFWCNPISGHATLYWYQQILGQGPKLLIQFQNNGVVDDSQLPKDRFSAERLKGVDSTLKIQPAKLEDSAVYLCASSLDSRGVTDTQYFGPGTRLTVL.

This rearrangement joins TRBV5-1 to TRBJ2-7; possible D gene TRBD2, 6 bases. Trimming stripped 4 bases from V and 0 bases from J, with 14 bases between. Germline V lookup: CDR1 SGHRS, CDR2 YFSETQ. The CDR3 has 15 amino acids. CDR3 DNA: TGCGCCAGCAGCGATGGACACGGGGGCTCCTACGAGCAGTACTTC. Protein product: CASSDGHGGSYEQYF.

The genes are TRBV29-1 and TRBJ2-3; D uncertain. Between the trimmed V and J ends, which lost 4 bases and 7 bases, there was a span of 21 bases. This CDR3 spans 15 amino acids. Germline CDR1 SQVTM, CDR2 ANQGSEA. CDR3 DNA sequence: TGCAGCGTTGTGAAGTTCCGCTCAATCGAGAATACGCAGTATTTT. It is translated as CSVVKFRSIENTQYF.

The CDR3 sequence is CAIRGQGEETEAFF. The CDR3, as DNA: TGTGCCATCAGGGGACAGGGGGAGGAAACTGAAGCTTTCTTT. The rearrangement uses TRBV10-3 and TRBJ1-1; 11 bases agree with TRBD1. The CDR3 has 14 amino acids. Trimming cost V 6 bases and J 5 bases; bases outside gene matches: 5. CDR1 and CDR2 (germline): ENHRY, SYGVKD.

The chain recombines TRBV14 with TRBJ1-4, with 9 nucleotides matching TRBD1. The CDR3 has 14 residues. The germline gives CDR1 SGHDN, CDR2 FVKESK. Trimming took 7 bases from V and 8 from J; bases not matched to a gene: 8. CDR3 region: CASKPGTGNEKLFF. DNA of the CDR3: TGTGCCAGCAAACCCGGGACAGGGAACGAAAAACTGTTTTTT. Full variable domain (outside the CDR3, taken from reference TRBV14 and TRBJ1-4): EAGVTQFPSHSVIEKGQTVTLRCDPISGHDNLYWYRRVMGKEIKFLLHFVKESKQDESGMPNNRFLAERTGGTYSTLKVQPAELEDSGVYFCASKPGTGNEKLFFGSGTQLSVL.